Listed here are 18 T cell receptor beta chains from one sample, sequenced in a study of cytomegalovirus exposure and HLA in healthy donors (dated by TCRdb to about 2017). The protocol used for the library was the immunoSEQ multiplex PCR assay. For the multiplex PCR, a mixture combining 60 forward primers for TCR Vbeta segments and 13 reverse primers for TCR Jbeta segments was used. The table was pulled from immuneACCESS by TCRdb, which kept in-frame rearrangements only. Such tables lose some clones; where checked, under half of the loss comes from unresolved V genes, and the rest has no known cause. The sample table holds 65,000 to 95,000 clones, of which about 78% were seen once. The ten largest clones capture 5.5% of the sample. Sequencing was carried out using PBMCs. The source is a male donor in good health and CMV-seropositive.

The V call is TRBV2, the J call TRBJ1-2; a weak D match, TRBD1 (5 bases). CDR3 length equals 15 residues. Germline CDR1 reads SNHLY; CDR2 reads FYNNEI. V was cut by 2 bases and J by 4 bases, with 14 bases left in between. The CDR3 region is CASSERRGGFYGYTF. The CDR3 DNA reads TGTGCCAGCAGTGAAAGGCGGGGGGGATTCTATGGCTACACCTTC.

In its sample, this clone was seen once. The chain couples TRBV9 to TRBJ1-1; 7 positions agree with TRBD1. The CDR3 covers 15 residues. Germline V gives CDR1 SGDLS, CDR2 YYNGEE. The trim removed 3 bases at V and 4 bases at J, leaving 9 bases unmatched. CDR3: CASSDTRGQVTEAFF. CDR3 bases: TGTGCCAGCAGCGACACCCGCGGACAGGTCACTGAAGCTTTCTTT.

This clone was detected a few times. The V call is TRBV27, the J call TRBJ1-5; no clear D gene. Trimming stripped 6 bases from V and 3 bases from J, with 24 bases between. This CDR3 is built from 18 residues. Per the germline V gene, CDR1 is MNHEY and CDR2 is SMNVEV (reference sequence). CDR3 bases: TGTGCCAGCAGCTCCAGACTTAGGAACACCCGCTACAATCAGCCCCAGCATTTT. Its protein product is CASSSRLRNTRYNQPQHF.

CDR3 region: CASRPDRDNSPLHF. CDR3 nucleotides: TGTGCCAGCAGGCCCGACAGGGATAATTCACCCCTCCACTTT. The chain joins TRBV6-4 to TRBJ1-6, with TRBD1 matching over 7 bases. The length of the CDR3 is 14 residues. Losses at the gene ends were 6 bases for V and 5 bases for J; bases not matched to a gene: 4. Germline V gives CDR1 MRHNA, CDR2 SNTAGT.

V usage is TRBV4-2 and J usage is TRBJ1-2; 7 bases fit TRBD1. CDR3 size: 14 residues. Losses at the gene ends were 3 bases for V and 4 bases for J; bases not matched to a gene: 5. Germline values: CDR1 LGHNA, CDR2 YNFKEQ. For the CDR3, the DNA is TGTGCCAGCAGCCAGGGCGAGGGGGCCTATGGCTACACCTTC. Its protein product is CASSQGEGAYGYTF.

This clone appeared a single time. The chain uses TRBV6-5 and TRBJ2-3; a possible D gene is TRBD2 (6 bases). This CDR3 is 12 amino acids long. V dropped 11 bases and J dropped 2 bases, with 11 bases sitting between them. Germline lookup yields CDR1 MNHEY and CDR2 SVGAGI. The CDR3 DNA sequence: TGTGCCGCGAGGGGACTCACAGATACGCAGTATTTT. Translation gives CAARGLTDTQYF.

This sequence joins TRBV29-1 and TRBJ2-1, with 7 positions matching TRBD2. This CDR3 comprises 13 residues. Germline values: CDR1 SQVTM, CDR2 ANQGSEA. Trimming cost V 7 bases and J 1 base; bases outside gene matches: 4. DNA of the CDR3: TGCAGCGCCGGAGCGGGATCCTACAATGAGCAGTTCTTC. Translated, it gives CSAGAGSYNEQFF.

V gene TRBV15 combines with J gene TRBJ1-6, with a possible D match to TRBD1 (6 bases). The CDR3 extends over 15 amino acids. The V gene's germline CDR1 is LNHNV and CDR2 YYDKDF (reference sequence). Trimming cost V 0 bases and J 9 bases, with 12 bases left between them. The CDR3 sequence is CATSRDQQGPSPLHF. Written as DNA, the CDR3 is TGTGCCACCAGCAGAGATCAACAGGGACCTTCACCCCTCCACTTT.

This clone has just one count. The chain combines TRBV20-1 with TRBJ1-2; TRBD1 matches at 8 bases. The length of the CDR3 is 11 residues. The germline V gene encodes CDR1 DFQATT and CDR2 SNEGSKA (reference sequence). CDR3 nucleotide sequence: TGCAGGGCCGGGACAGGCCTTGGCTACACCTTC. Translating gives CRAGTGLGYTF.

J is TRBJ1-3 and V is TRBV7-8; D not certain. This CDR3 has 14 amino acids. Trimming stripped 2 bases from V and 1 base from J, with 6 bases between. The germline V gene encodes CDR1 SGHVS and CDR2 FQNEAQ. The CDR3 sequence is CASSLSRSGNTIYF. In nucleotides, the CDR3 is TGTGCCAGCAGCTTAAGTCGGTCTGGAAACACCATATATTTT.

The gene calls are TRBV28 and TRBJ1-1; TRBD1 matches at 8 bases. The germline V gene has CDR1 MDHEN and CDR2 SYDVKM. The CDR3 extends over 13 amino acids. V was clipped by 10 bases and J by 1 base; unmatched bases: 5. The CDR3 DNA reads TGTGCCACCCACAGGGGGTGGAACACTGAAGCTTTCTTT. Translating gives CATHRGWNTEAFF.

V and J are TRBV19 and TRBJ2-7; tentatively, D is TRBD1 (7 bases). The V end was cut by 1 base, the J end by 3 bases, with 13 bases between. CDR3 length: 15 amino acids. The V gene's germline CDR1 is LNHDA and CDR2 SQIVND (reference sequence). CDR3 in DNA: TGTGCCAGTAGTATAGCCACCAGGGGGGACTACGAGCAGTACTTC. Its translation is CASSIATRGDYEQYF.

This rearrangement joins TRBV9 to TRBJ1-3; D is undetermined. This CDR3 has 14 residues. Trimming removed 4 bases at V and 0 bases at J, with 8 bases between. Germline V lookup: CDR1 SGDLS, CDR2 YYNGEE. The CDR3 DNA reads TGTGCCAGCAGCCCCCACTACTCTGGAAACACCATATATTTT. Its translation is CASSPHYSGNTIYF.

A few counts support this clone. The V call is TRBV6-6, the J call TRBJ1-1, with a weak D call TRBD1 (5 bases). The CDR3 spans 16 residues. CDR1 is MNHNY, CDR2 SVGAGI, per germline (reference sequence). Trimming took off 0 bases at V and 6 bases at J, with 17 bases between the two ends. Written as DNA, the CDR3 is TGTGCCAGCAGTTACTCGACGTGGGGCGTATCCCCTGAAGCTTTCTTT. Translated, it gives CASSYSTWGVSPEAFF.

This clone was observed a handful of times. The chain is built from TRBV9 and TRBJ2-7, with 7 positions matching TRBD2. The CDR3 consists of 13 residues. Germline V lookup: CDR1 SGDLS, CDR2 YYNGEE. The ends lost 4 bases at V and 9 bases at J; junction bases unmatched: 10. The CDR3 loop reads CASSSSGTGGQYF. DNA for the CDR3: TGTGCCAGCAGCTCAAGTGGGACGGGGGGGCAGTACTTC.

The CDR3 protein is CASSDSIQGYTEAFF. DNA for the CDR3: TGTGCCAGCAGTGACTCGATCCAGGGGTACACTGAAGCTTTCTTT. The chain carries TRBV6-4 and TRBJ1-1; D might be TRBD1 (6 bases). Trimming cost V 0 bases and J 3 bases, with 11 bases left between them. The length of the CDR3 is 15 residues. Germline CDR1 is MRHNA and CDR2 is SNTAGT.

The chain joins TRBV5-1 to TRBJ2-1; no reliable D call. Germline CDR1 reads SGHRS; CDR2 reads YFSETQ. Trimming took off 0 bases at V and 0 bases at J, with 10 bases between the two ends. The CDR3 has 16 amino acids. CDR3 loop: CASSLGGQSSYNEQFF. The CDR3 DNA reads as TGCGCCAGCAGCTTGGGCGGCCAGAGCTCCTACAATGAGCAGTTCTTC.

This sequence joins TRBV5-1 and TRBJ1-2, with 10 bases lining up with TRBD1. The germline CDR1 and CDR2 sequences are SGHRS and YFSETQ. Trimming cost V 2 bases and J 7 bases; bases outside gene matches: 5. The CDR3 totals 14 residues. The CDR3 loop reads CASSFGTGAPGYTF. The CDR3, as DNA: TGCGCCAGCAGCTTCGGGACAGGGGCACCTGGCTACACCTTC.